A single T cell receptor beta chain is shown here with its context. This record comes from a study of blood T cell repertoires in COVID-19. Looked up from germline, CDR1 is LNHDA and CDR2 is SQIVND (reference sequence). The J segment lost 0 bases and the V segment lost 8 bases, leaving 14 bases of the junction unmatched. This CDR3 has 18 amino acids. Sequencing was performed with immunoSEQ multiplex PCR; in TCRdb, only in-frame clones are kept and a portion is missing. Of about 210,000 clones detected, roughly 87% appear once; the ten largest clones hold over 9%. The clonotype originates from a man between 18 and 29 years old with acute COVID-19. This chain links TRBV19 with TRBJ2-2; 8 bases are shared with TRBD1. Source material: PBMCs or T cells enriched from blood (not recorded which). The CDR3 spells CASGRTGTGGANTGELFF. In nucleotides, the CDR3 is TGTGCCAGTGGACGAACCGGGACAGGAGGCGCGAACACCGGGGAGCTGTTTTTT.